This T cell receptor beta chain was recorded in a study of blood T cell repertoires in COVID-19. Study-level background: PBMCs, B-cell-depleted T cells, or T cells provided the cDNA or gDNA that made up the material.

This CDR3 has 15 residues. Germline V gene lookup returns CDR1 SGHTA and CDR2 FQGNSA. J gave up 6 bases and V 5 bases, and 6 bases lay outside the gene matches. In the original analysis: Estimated nucleated cell counts came from reference gene primer amplification. Generated by immunoSEQ multiplex PCR, the TCRdb table keeps only in-frame clones and is missing some. Clonal size and the V and J genes are those of that table, whereas D and trimming came from the DNA. The profile shows nearly 90,000 clones, roughly 88% of them singletons. In Seattle, patients joined the study during active infection and were tracked longitudinally.

Source material: peripheral blood. The rearrangement joins TRBV7-2 to TRBJ2-1, with 11 bases aligning to TRBD2. The clonotype originates from a man aged 18 to 35 with COVID-19, enrolled during active disease. The CDR3 sequence is CASSLRLAGSNEQFF. The CDR3 DNA follows: TGTGCCAGCAGCCTAAGACTAGCGGGAAGCAATGAGCAGTTCTTC. The full variable domain, with the rest looked up from reference TRBV7-2 and TRBJ2-1, is GAGVSQSPSNKVTEKGKDVELRCDPISGHTALYWYRQSLGQGLEFLIYFQGNSAPDKSGLPSDRFSAERTGGSVSTLTIQRTQQEDSAVYLCASSLRLAGSNEQFFGPGTRLTVL.